The source of this T cell receptor beta chain is a study of radiation and T cells in renal cell carcinoma. General study points: Compared with controls, irradiated tumors had more, larger dominant CDR3 motifs. Top tumor clonotypes rose in blood 2 weeks post-radiation, then contracted.

Treatment here: 15 Gy SBRT to primary tumor, nephrectomy 4 weeks later. Clear cell pathology was present in this patient's renal cell carcinoma. Assay used: immunoSEQ multiplex PCR; TCRdb lists only in-frame clones, some missing. The table shows approximately 15,000 clones, with 55% to 70% occurring only once. The J segment lost 4 bases and the V segment lost 4 bases, leaving 0 bases of the junction unmatched. This CDR3 has 12 amino acids. The germline V gene encodes CDR1 MNHNS and CDR2 SASEGT. With respect to this clone: Its antigen is unidentified.

The genes are TRBV6-1 and TRBJ1-2; 7 bases agree with TRBD1. Source: tumor tissue, taken from a patient whose treatment included radiotherapy and nephrectomy. The source is a woman in her 70s with renal cell carcinoma. The CDR3, as DNA: TGTGCCAGCAGTGGACAGGGCTATGGCTACACCTTC. Residues: CASSGQGYGYTF.